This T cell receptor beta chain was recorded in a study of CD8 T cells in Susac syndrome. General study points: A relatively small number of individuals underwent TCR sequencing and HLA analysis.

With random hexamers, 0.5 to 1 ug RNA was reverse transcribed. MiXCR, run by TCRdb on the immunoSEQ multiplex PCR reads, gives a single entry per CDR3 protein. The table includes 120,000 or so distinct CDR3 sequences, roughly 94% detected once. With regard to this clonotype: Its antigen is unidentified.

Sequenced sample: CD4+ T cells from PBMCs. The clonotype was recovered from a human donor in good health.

CDR3 sequence reads: CASSPGGLAGADEQFF. The CDR3, as DNA: TGTGCCAGCAGCCCTGGCGGGCTAGCGGGAGCAGATGAGCAGTTCTTC. The chain couples TRBV7-3 to TRBJ2-1; 10 bases match TRBD2. Trimming cost V 5 bases and J 8 bases; bases outside gene matches: 12. Germline assignment: CDR1 SGHTA and CDR2 FQGTGA. The length of the CDR3 is 16 residues.